This TCR beta chain was observed in a study of blood T cell repertoires in COVID-19. The CDR3 contains 11 residues. V lost 4 bases and J lost 8, with 6 bases in between. Germline V gene lookup returns CDR1 SGHTA and CDR2 FQGTGA. Sequencing was performed with immunoSEQ multiplex PCR; in TCRdb, only in-frame clones are kept and a portion is missing. Among around 340,000 clones listed, roughly 89% were seen once. Seattle's cohort entered during active infection and was followed longitudinally. Sequences were obtained from peripheral blood. This chain connects TRBV7-3 to TRBJ2-1, with D unresolved. The TCR was taken from an older woman with COVID-19, enrolled during active disease. The CDR3 is CASSYGDEQFF. The DNA of the CDR3 is TGTGCCAGCAGCTACGGTGATGAGCAGTTCTTC.